This entry concerns a single TCR beta chain. What it binds is unknown. This record belongs to a study of blood T cells in healthy people across ages. Study results and limitations: Roughly linearly, TCR beta diversity per million T cells fell as age increased.

Germline V gene sequence: CDR1 MNHEY, CDR2 SVGAGI. The ends were cut back, 6 bases at V and 2 bases at J, with 14 bases in the middle. There are 14 residues in the CDR3. PCR was performed a second time for 7 to 11 cycles using a sample-barcoded 5' primer and a J-beta primer mix. Every cDNA molecule carried a tag from a template-switch adaptor bearing 12 random nucleotides. MiXCR, applied by TCRdb to the 5' RACE reads, yields one record per CDR3 protein. The sample has 1.4 million to 1.5 million distinct CDR3 sequences; approximately 42% are singletons. Total RNA was extracted at no less than 6 micrograms per sample.

This sequence was found in a woman aged 18-29 years in good health. This chain joins TRBV6-5 and TRBJ2-7; TRBD2 is a possible D gene (5 bases). The sample taken for sequencing was blood. CDR3 protein: CASRRGQLAYEQYF. The CDR3 DNA follows: TGTGCCAGCAGGAGAGGGCAACTAGCCTACGAGCAGTACTTC.